The sequence of this T cell receptor (beta chain) was determined in a study of blood T cell repertoires in COVID-19. Study in general: Among Cohort 3 donors, those recovered had two negative PCRs, clearance, or symptom resolution.

The table came from immunoSEQ multiplex PCR; TCRdb's copy has only in-frame clones and leaves some out. The table shows 250,000 to 350,000 clones, with 88% occurring only once. Which cohort a participant joined came from the clinical history participants gave. CDR3 size: 14 residues. Per the germline V gene, CDR1 is SGHRS and CDR2 is YFSETQ. Trimming cost V 5 bases and J 0 bases; bases outside gene matches: 3. This rearrangement joins TRBV5-1 to TRBJ2-3; TRBD2 aligns across 7 bases. The receptor was derived from a woman aged 55-70 years in a cohort exposed to, infected with or recovered from COVID-19 (not recorded which). Sequenced material: PBMCs or T cells enriched from blood (not recorded which). CDR3 region: CASRRDYSTDTQYF. CDR3 nucleotide sequence: TGCGCCAGCAGAAGGGACTATAGCACAGATACGCAGTATTTT.